This T cell receptor (beta chain) was found in a study of T-cell reconstitution after alpha-beta-depleted transplantation in children. Worth noting for this clonotype: Its antigen remains unidentified.

Study outcomes and limitations: Fresh T-cell production supplied most of the T-cell counts and diversity seen one year after transplant. Expanded graft clones numbering several hundred reportedly gave rise to alpha-beta T cells about two months after transplant.

Germline V gene data show CDR1 as MNHEY and CDR2 as SMNVEV (reference sequence). This CDR3 contains 15 residues. Unique molecular identifiers were used in preparing the TCRbeta library. Via MiXCR, TCRdb re-called the PCR reads, giving one row per CDR3 protein. The table has fewer than 500,000 distinct CDR3 sequences, roughly 44% seen once; the top ten hold 27%. The chain links TRBV27 to TRBJ2-7, with TRBD2 matching over 8 bases. Matching the DNA end better, TRBJ2-1 makes the J call doubtful. The TCR sequence derives from a girl aged 2-10 years with aplastic anemia, due to receive a stem cell transplant. The sequences come from PBMCs, collected before TCRalphabeta/CD19-depleted stem cell transplant. In DNA form, the CDR3 reads TGTGCCAGCAGTTACCAAGCGGGAGCCATTTACGAGCAGTTCTTC. It codes for CASSYQAGAIYEQFF.